The clone carrying this TCR beta chain has at least ten counts. What it binds is not known. The sample is drawn from a study of blood T cells in healthy people across ages. Whole-study results and caveats: The percentage of naive T cells correlated strongly with TCR beta diversity. Unknown donor CMV status possibly confounded expanded clonotype changes. In long-lived donors, naive CD4+ cell counts and diversity exceeded those of aged donors.

V shed 4 bases, J shed 6 bases, and the junction held 13 bases outside the gene matches. Per the germline V gene, CDR1 is SGHDT and CDR2 is YYEEEE. The CDR3 spans 16 residues. Sample-barcoded 5' priming and a J-beta primer mix drove a second PCR of about 7 to 12 cycles. All samples gave at least 2.5 million CDR3-containing paired-end reads. TCRdb re-called the 5' RACE reads through MiXCR, storing one row per CDR3 protein. Of some 750,000 distinct CDR3 sequences in the sample, 22% were seen once. The TCR originated in a man between 65 and 80 years old in good health. The chain links TRBV5-6 to TRBJ2-1, with 7 bases identical to TRBD1. Source material: blood. The CDR3 protein is CASSHFRDSLGNEQFF. In nucleotides, the CDR3 is TGTGCCAGCAGCCATTTCCGGGACAGCCTCGGCAATGAGCAGTTCTTC.